These T cell receptor beta chains were read from a single sample in a study of blood T cell repertoires in COVID-19. Profiled with immunoSEQ multiplex PCR; TCRdb holds only in-frame clones, not every one. The profile shows about 270,000 clones, about 87% of them singletons. Input material: PBMCs or T cells enriched from blood (not recorded which). All receptors derive from a woman under 40 with acute COVID-19. Each CDR3 is given with its conserved first and last residue. Each record gives: J gene, D gene, clone size, V gene, CDR3 DNA, CDR3 protein. D genes are given only for firm matches. Not all rows give a size; the values are once, few, many and, for expanded clones, a class.

>TRBJ2-7|-|-|TRBV7-9
TGTGCCAGCAGCTACTCCAGGGGGGCCTCCTACGAGCAGTACTTC
CASSYSRGASYEQYF
>TRBJ2-5|TRBD2|once|TRBV5-8
TGTGCCAGCAGCTTGGGGGCCCTAGCGGGCTCGCAAGAGACCCAGTACTTC
CASSLGALAGSQETQYF
>TRBJ2-7|TRBD1|-|TRBV25-1
TGTGCCAGCAGTCCGACAGGGGATCCCTACGAGCAGTACTTC
CASSPTGDPYEQYF
>TRBJ2-7|-|-|TRBV4-1
TGCGCCAGCAGCCAAGTAGGGAGCGCCTACGAGCAGTACTTC
CASSQVGSAYEQYF
>TRBJ1-1|-|-|TRBV10-3
TGTGCCATCAGTGAGTACAGGGAGGCTTTCTTT
CAISEYREAFF
>TRBJ2-1|TRBD2|-|TRBV5-1
TGCGCCAGCAGCTTGGCGGTAGCGGGAGAACCCCTAAATTGGGCCTACAATGAGCAGTTCTTC
CASSLAVAGEPLNWAYNEQFF
>TRBJ1-4|TRBD1|-|TRBV6-2/TRBV6-3
TGTGCCAGCAGTACGGACAGGGGGAGGAATGAAAAACTGTTTTTT
CASSTDRGRNEKLFF
>TRBJ2-7|-|-|TRBV19
TGTGCCAGTAGCTCGCAGGGGCCGGAGCAGTACTTC
CASSSQGPEQYF
>TRBJ1-5|TRBD1|-|TRBV28
TGTGCCAGCAGTGGAACAGGGGAATGGGGCAATCAGCCCCAGCATTTT
CASSGTGEWGNQPQHF
>TRBJ2-3|-|-|TRBV2
TGTGCCAGTGGACAGGGAGGGAGCACAGATACGCAGTATTTT
CASGQGGSTDTQYF
>TRBJ2-2|-|-|TRBV11-2
TGTGCCAGCAGCCCTCTGCAGGGCACCGGGGAGCTGTTTTTT
CASSPLQGTGELFF
>TRBJ2-1|-|-|TRBV3-1/TRBV3-2
TGTGCCAGCAGCCCAGGCCTTCGGGGGCAGTTCTTC
CASSPGLRGQFF
>TRBJ1-1|-|few|TRBV7-2
TGTGCCAGCAGCAAATCGACGGGGAACACTGAAGCTTTCTTT
CASSKSTGNTEAFF
>TRBJ2-3|TRBD1|-|TRBV11-3
TGTGCCAGCAGTCCGGGACAGGGGGCTTCGGATACGCAGTATTTT
CASSPGQGASDTQYF
>TRBJ2-2|-|once|TRBV2
TGTGCCAGCAGTGTGCGCGCGAACACCGGGGAGCTGTTTTTT
CASSVRANTGELFF
>TRBJ1-1|-|once|TRBV28
TGTGCCAGCACCCCGCAGAACCGAAACACTGAAGCTTTCTTT
CASTPQNRNTEAFF
>TRBJ1-2|-|-|TRBV4-1
TGCGCCAGCAGCCAAGATCCCCCGGGAGGCTACACCTTC
CASSQDPPGGYTF
>TRBJ2-1|TRBD2|-|TRBV24-1
TGTGCCACCAGTGATTCCGGGACTAGCGGCAATGAGCAGTTCTTC
CATSDSGTSGNEQFF
>TRBJ2-1|-|-|TRBV2
TGTGCCAGCAGTGGTCAGGGTAACAATGAGCAGTTCTTC
CASSGQGNNEQFF
>TRBJ2-5|TRBD1|-|TRBV24-1
TGTGCCACCAGTGATTTGAGTCAGGGGGTAGAGGAGACCCAGTACTTC
CATSDLSQGVEETQYF
>TRBJ2-1|-|few|TRBV25-1
TGTGCCAGTTCCCCAGCCGGGACACCAAATGAGCAGTTCTTC
CASSPAGTPNEQFF
>TRBJ1-1|TRBD1|-|TRBV15
TGTGCCACCAGCAGAGGGACAGGGTACACTGAAGCTTTCTTT
CATSRGTGYTEAFF
>TRBJ2-7|TRBD2|-|TRBV10-2
TGCGCCAGTAAGAGAGCTAGCGGGAGCGGGTACGAGCAGTACTTC
CASKRASGSGYEQYF
>TRBJ1-1|-|-|TRBV6-5
TGTGCCAGCACCCAAGAGGGGAACACTGAAGCTTTCTTT
CASTQEGNTEAFF
>TRBJ2-1|-|-|TRBV19
TGTGCCAGTAGTATAACCAGCGGCACCTACAATGAGCAGTTCTTC
CASSITSGTYNEQFF
>TRBJ2-2|-|-|TRBV4-1
TGCGCCAGCAGCCGACTCGCCGATGGCGGGGAGCTGTTTTTT
CASSRLADGGELFF
>TRBJ2-1|TRBD2|-|TRBV29-1
TGCAGCGAATTTGGCAGTCAACTAGCGGGAGTACCCAATGAGCAGTTCTTC
CSEFGSQLAGVPNEQFF
>TRBJ2-3|-|-|TRBV5-1
TGCGCCAGCAGCTTGTCGAGGGGGTCAGATACGCAGTATTTT
CASSLSRGSDTQYF
>TRBJ2-1|-|-|TRBV9
TGTGCCAGCAGCGACGGGGTTTCAGACAATGAGCAGTTCTTC
CASSDGVSDNEQFF
>TRBJ2-1|TRBD2|-|TRBV3-1/TRBV3-2
TGTGCCAGCAGCCAAGCAGCGGGAGGTCCCAATGAGCAGTTCTTC
CASSQAAGGPNEQFF
>TRBJ2-1|TRBD1|-|TRBV5-1
TGCGCCAGCAGCTACGGACAGGGGGCAGTCAATGAGCAGTTCTTC
CASSYGQGAVNEQFF
>TRBJ2-2|TRBD1|-|TRBV29-1
TGCAGCGTTGGACTCAACAGGGGCGCCGGGGAGCTGTTTTTT
CSVGLNRGAGELFF
>TRBJ1-5|TRBD1|-|TRBV6-5
TGTGCCAGCAGCCCGGGACAGTTAAATCAGCCCCAGCATTTT
CASSPGQLNQPQHF
>TRBJ2-2|-|-|TRBV5-4
TGTGCCAGCAGCTTTATCTCCGGGGAGCTGTTTTTT
CASSFISGELFF
>TRBJ2-1|TRBD2|-|TRBV5-1
TGCGCCAGCAGCCCCTCCTTCAGCGGGGGCTACAATGAGCAGTTCTTC
CASSPSFSGGYNEQFF
>TRBJ2-2|-|-|TRBV18
TGTGCCAGCTCACCAGCCGGCGGGGAGCTGTTTTTT
CASSPAGGELFF
>TRBJ2-7|-|-|TRBV7-8
TGTGCCAGCAGCTTAGGGGGAGGACCTAGCTCCTACGAGCAGTACTTC
CASSLGGGPSSYEQYF
>TRBJ1-1|TRBD1|-|TRBV3-1/TRBV3-2
TGTGCCAGCAGCCAACTGAGACAGGGGAGGATCCCTGAAGCTTTCTTT
CASSQLRQGRIPEAFF
>TRBJ2-7|TRBD1|-|TRBV14
TGTGCCAGCAGCCCCCGGGACAGGGTATCCTACGAGCAGTACTTC
CASSPRDRVSYEQYF
>TRBJ2-7|-|-|TRBV18
TGTGCCAGCTCACCAATTCAGGGCTACGAGCAGTACTTC
CASSPIQGYEQYF
>TRBJ2-5|-|-|TRBV19
TGTGCCAGCGGTACAGACAGCGGGCAAGAGACCCAGTACTTC
CASGTDSGQETQYF
>TRBJ1-3|-|-|TRBV19
TGTGCCAGTAGTATCGGACAGAGCTCTGGAAACACCATATATTTT
CASSIGQSSGNTIYF
>TRBJ2-5|TRBD2|-|TRBV27
TGTGCCAGCAGCCCGAATATAGGGCGGGAGGCCTTCCAAGAGACCCAGTACTTC
CASSPNIGREAFQETQYF
>TRBJ2-1|TRBD1|-|TRBV27
TGTGCCAGCAGTTTAAGGTCGGGGACAGGGGTCAATGAGCAGTTCTTC
CASSLRSGTGVNEQFF
>TRBJ2-2|-|-|TRBV27
TGTGCCAGCAGTCCCGGGTCGGGACTCCATGTCGCCGGGGAGCTGTTTTTT
CASSPGSGLHVAGELFF
>TRBJ1-2|TRBD1|-|TRBV28
TGTGCCAGCACTACCCTCGTGACCGGACAGGGAGCTAACTATGGCTACACCTTC
CASTTLVTGQGANYGYTF
>TRBJ2-2|-|few|TRBV21-1
TGTGCCAGCAGCAACAGGACAGGGGCGGCCGGGGAGCTGTTTTTT
CASSNRTGAAGELFF
>TRBJ2-7|-|-|TRBV19
TGTGCCAGTAGTAAGATCGACACGGTCTACGAGCAGTACTTC
CASSKIDTVYEQYF
>TRBJ2-2|-|-|TRBV5-1
TGCGCCAGCAGGGACAGACTGAACACCGGGGAGCTGTTTTTT
CASRDRLNTGELFF
>TRBJ1-1|-|-|TRBV30
TGTGCCTGGAGTGTAGGTAGGGGGAACACTGAAGCTTTCTTT
CAWSVGRGNTEAFF
>TRBJ2-1|TRBD1|-|TRBV18
TGTGCCAGCTCACCACCGGCAGGGGGCCCCTACAATGAGCAGTTCTTC
CASSPPAGGPYNEQFF
>TRBJ1-1|-|few|TRBV5-6
TGTGCCAGCAGCTTGGTTTCCAGGGGCGCGGACACTGAAGCTTTCTTT
CASSLVSRGADTEAFF
>TRBJ2-5|-|-|TRBV4-1
TGCGCCAGCAGCCAATATTCAGCGGGAGAGACCCAGTACTTC
CASSQYSAGETQYF
>TRBJ2-4|TRBD1|-|TRBV6-5
TGTGCCAGCAGTCCGGGACAGGACAAAAACATTCAGTACTTC
CASSPGQDKNIQYF